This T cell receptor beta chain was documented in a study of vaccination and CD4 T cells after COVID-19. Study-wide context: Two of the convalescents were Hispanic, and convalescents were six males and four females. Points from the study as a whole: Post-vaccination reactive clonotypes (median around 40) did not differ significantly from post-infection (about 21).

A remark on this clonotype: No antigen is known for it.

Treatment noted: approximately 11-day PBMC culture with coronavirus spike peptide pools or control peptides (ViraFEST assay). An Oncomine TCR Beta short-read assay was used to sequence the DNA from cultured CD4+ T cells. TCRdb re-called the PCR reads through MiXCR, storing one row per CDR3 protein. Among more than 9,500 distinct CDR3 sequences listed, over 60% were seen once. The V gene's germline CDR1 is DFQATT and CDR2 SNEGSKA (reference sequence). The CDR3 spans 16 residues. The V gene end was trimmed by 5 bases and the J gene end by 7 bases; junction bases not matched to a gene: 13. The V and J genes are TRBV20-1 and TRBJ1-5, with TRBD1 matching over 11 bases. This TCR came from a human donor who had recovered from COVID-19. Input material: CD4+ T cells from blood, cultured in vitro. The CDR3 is CSAGMDRGRVGQPQHF. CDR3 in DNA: TGCAGTGCTGGGATGGACAGGGGGCGCGTCGGACAGCCCCAGCATTTT.